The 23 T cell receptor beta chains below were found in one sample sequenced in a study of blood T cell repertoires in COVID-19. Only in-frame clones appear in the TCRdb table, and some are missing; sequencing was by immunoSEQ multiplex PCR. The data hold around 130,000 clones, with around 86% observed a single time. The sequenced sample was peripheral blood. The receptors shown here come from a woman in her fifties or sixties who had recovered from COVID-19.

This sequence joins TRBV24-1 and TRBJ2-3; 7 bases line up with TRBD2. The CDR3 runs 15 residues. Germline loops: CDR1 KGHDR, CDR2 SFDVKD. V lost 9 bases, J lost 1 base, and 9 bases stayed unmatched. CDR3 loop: CATQNGGGGTDTQYF. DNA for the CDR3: TGTGCCACCCAGAATGGGGGAGGGGGCACAGATACGCAGTATTTT.

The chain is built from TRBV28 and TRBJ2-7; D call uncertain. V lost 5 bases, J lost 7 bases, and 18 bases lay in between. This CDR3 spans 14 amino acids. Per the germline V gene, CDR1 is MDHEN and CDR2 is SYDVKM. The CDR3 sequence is CASSPIMRLREQYF. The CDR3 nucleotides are TGTGCCAGCAGTCCGATCATGAGGTTGCGGGAGCAGTACTTC.

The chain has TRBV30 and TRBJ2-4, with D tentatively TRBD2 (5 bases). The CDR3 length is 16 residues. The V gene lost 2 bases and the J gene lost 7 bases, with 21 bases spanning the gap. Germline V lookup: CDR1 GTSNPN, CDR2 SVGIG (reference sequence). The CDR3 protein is CAWSREAAGVRNIQYF. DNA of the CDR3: TGTGCCTGGAGTCGCGAGGCAGCCGGGGTAAGGAACATTCAGTACTTC.

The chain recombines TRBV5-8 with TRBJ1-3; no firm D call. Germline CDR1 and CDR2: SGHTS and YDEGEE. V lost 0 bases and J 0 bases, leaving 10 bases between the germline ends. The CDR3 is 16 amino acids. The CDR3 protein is CASSLVFRFSGNTIYF. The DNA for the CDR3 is TGTGCCAGCAGCTTGGTATTCCGGTTCTCTGGAAACACCATATATTTT.

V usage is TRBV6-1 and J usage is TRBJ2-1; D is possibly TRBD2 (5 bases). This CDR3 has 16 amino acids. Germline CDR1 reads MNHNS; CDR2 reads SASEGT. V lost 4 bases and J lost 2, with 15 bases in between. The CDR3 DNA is TGTGCCAGCAGTGCTCTTTTGAGACTAACCTACAATGAGCAGTTCTTC. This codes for CASSALLRLTYNEQFF.

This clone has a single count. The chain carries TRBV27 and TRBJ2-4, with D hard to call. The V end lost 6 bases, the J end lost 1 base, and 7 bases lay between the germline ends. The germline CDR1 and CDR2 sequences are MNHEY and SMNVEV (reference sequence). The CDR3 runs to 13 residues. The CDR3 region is CASSKEAKNIQYF. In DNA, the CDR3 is TGTGCCAGCAGCAAAGAGGCCAAAAACATTCAGTACTTC.

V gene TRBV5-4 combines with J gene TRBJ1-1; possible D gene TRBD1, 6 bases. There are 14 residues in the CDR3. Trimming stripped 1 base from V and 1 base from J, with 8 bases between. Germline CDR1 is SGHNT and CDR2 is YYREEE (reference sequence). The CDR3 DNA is TGTGCCAGCAGCTTGAAGGGGGAGAACACTGAAGCTTTCTTT. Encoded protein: CASSLKGENTEAFF.

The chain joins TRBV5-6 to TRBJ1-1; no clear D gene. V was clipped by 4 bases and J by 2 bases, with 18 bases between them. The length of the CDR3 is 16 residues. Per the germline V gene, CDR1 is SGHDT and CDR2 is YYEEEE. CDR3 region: CASSLPRVHLNTEAFF. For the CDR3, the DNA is TGTGCCAGCAGCCTCCCGAGGGTCCACTTAAACACTGAAGCTTTCTTT.

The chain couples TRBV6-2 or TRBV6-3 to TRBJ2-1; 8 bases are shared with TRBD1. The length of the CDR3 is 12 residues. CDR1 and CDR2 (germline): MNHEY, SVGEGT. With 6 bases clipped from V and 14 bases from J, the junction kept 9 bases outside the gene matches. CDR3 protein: CASSTGGVEKFF. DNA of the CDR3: TGTGCCAGCAGCACAGGGGGAGTGGAGAAGTTCTTC.

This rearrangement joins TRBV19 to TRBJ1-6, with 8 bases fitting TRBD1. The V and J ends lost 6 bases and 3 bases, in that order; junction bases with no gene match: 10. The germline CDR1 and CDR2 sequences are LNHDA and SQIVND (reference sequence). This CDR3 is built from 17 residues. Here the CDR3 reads CASSPERGTGYNSPLHF. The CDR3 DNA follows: TGTGCCAGTAGCCCCGAGAGGGGGACAGGCTATAATTCACCCCTCCACTTT.

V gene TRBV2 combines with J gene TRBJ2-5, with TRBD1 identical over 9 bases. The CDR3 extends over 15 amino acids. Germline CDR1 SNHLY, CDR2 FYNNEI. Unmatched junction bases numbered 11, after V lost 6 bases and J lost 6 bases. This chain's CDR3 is CASRGGGQGGKTQYF. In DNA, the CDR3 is TGTGCCAGCAGGGGTGGGGGACAGGGTGGAAAGACCCAGTACTTC.

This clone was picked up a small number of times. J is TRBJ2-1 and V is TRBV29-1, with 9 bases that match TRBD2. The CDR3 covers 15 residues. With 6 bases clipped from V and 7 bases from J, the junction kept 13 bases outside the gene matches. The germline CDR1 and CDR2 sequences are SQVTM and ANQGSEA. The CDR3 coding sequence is TGCAGCGTCCTTAGTGGGACTAGCACACTTAATGAGCAGTTCTTC. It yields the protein CSVLSGTSTLNEQFF.

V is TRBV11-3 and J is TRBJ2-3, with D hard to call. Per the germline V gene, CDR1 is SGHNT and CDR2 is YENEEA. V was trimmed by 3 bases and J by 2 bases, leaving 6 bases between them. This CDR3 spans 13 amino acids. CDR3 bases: TGTGCCAGCAGCTTCCAGAACACAGATACGCAGTATTTT. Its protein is CASSFQNTDTQYF.

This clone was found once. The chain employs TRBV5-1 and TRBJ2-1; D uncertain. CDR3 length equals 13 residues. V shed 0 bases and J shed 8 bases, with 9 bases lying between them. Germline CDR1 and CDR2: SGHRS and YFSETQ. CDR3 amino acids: CASSLALVDEQFF. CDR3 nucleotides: TGCGCCAGCAGCTTGGCACTCGTTGATGAGCAGTTCTTC. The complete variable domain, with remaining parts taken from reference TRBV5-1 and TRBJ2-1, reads KAGVTQTPRYLIKTRGQQVTLSCSPISGHRSVSWYQQTPGQGLQFLFEYFSETQRNKGNFPGRFSGRQFSNSRSEMNVSTLELGDSALYLCASSLALVDEQFFGPGTRLTVL.

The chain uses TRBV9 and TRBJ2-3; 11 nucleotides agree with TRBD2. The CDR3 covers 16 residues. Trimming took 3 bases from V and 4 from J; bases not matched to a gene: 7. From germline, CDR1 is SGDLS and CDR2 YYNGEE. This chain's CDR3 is CASSEGTSGRADTQYF. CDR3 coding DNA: TGTGCCAGCAGCGAGGGGACTAGCGGTAGAGCAGATACGCAGTATTTT. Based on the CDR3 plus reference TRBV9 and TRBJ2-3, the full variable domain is DSGVTQTPKHLITATGQRVTLRCSPRSGDLSVYWYQQSLDQGLQFLIQYYNGEERAKGNILERFSAQQFPDLHSELNLSSLELGDSALYFCASSEGTSGRADTQYFGPGTRLTVL.

CDR3 bases: TGTGCCAGCAGCAACCGGGACACCTCCTACGAGCAGTACTTC. Protein: CASSNRDTSYEQYF. The chain links TRBV7-8 to TRBJ2-7; a weak D match, TRBD1 (6 bases). The CDR3 is made up of 14 amino acids. Trimming shortened V by 5 bases and J by 0 bases, and 11 bases separated the two germline ends. Per germline, CDR1 SGHVS and CDR2 FQNEAQ.

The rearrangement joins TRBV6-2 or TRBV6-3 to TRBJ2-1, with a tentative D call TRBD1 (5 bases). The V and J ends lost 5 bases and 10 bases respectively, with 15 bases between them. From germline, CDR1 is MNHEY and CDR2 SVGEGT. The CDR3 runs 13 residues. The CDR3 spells CASSPHFSGEQFF. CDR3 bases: TGTGCCAGCAGTCCCCATTTCTCAGGGGAGCAGTTCTTC.

The CDR3 DNA reads TGCGCCAGCAGCTTTCGTGGCGGGAGAGGGACAGATACGCAGTATTTT. Translated, it gives CASSFRGGRGTDTQYF. The rearrangement uses TRBV5-1 and TRBJ2-3; 7 bases map to TRBD2. Trimming removed 2 bases from V and 3 bases from J; junction bases left unmatched: 9. Germline V gene lookup returns CDR1 SGHRS and CDR2 YFSETQ. The CDR3 has 16 residues. The variable domain in full, with the rest retrieved from reference TRBV5-1 and TRBJ2-3, is KAGVTQTPRYLIKTRGQQVTLSCSPISGHRSVSWYQQTPGQGLQFLFEYFSETQRNKGNFPGRFSGRQFSNSRSEMNVSTLELGDSALYLCASSFRGGRGTDTQYFGPGTRLTVL.

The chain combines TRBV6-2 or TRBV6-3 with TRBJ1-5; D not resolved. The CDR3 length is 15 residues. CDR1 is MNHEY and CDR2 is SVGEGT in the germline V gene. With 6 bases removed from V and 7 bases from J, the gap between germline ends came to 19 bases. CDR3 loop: CASSLEVGYRQPQHF. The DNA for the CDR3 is TGTGCCAGCAGCCTTGAGGTGGGTTATAGACAGCCCCAGCATTTT.

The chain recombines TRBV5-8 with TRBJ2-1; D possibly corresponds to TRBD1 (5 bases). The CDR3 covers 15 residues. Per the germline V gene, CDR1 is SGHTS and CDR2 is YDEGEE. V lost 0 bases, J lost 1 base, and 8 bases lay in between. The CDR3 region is CASSLGQSSYNEQFF. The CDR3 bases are TGTGCCAGCAGCTTGGGACAGTCTTCCTACAATGAGCAGTTCTTC.

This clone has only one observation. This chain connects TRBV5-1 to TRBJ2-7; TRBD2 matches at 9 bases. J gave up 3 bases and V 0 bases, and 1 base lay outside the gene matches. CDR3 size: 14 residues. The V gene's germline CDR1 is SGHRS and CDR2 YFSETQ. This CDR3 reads CASSLGLADYEQYF. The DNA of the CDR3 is TGCGCCAGCAGCTTGGGACTAGCGGACTACGAGCAGTACTTC.

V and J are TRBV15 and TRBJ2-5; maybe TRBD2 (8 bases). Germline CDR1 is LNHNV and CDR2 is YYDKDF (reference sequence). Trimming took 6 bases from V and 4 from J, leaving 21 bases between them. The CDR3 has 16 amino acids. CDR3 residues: CATRTGGATGIETQYF. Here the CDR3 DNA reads TGTGCCACCAGGACCGGGGGGGCGACAGGGATAGAGACCCAGTACTTC.

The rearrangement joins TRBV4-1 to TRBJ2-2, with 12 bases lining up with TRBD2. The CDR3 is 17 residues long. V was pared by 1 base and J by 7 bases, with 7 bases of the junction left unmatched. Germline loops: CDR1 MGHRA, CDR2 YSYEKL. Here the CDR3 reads CASSQGLAGVLGGELFF. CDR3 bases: TGCGCCAGCAGCCAAGGACTAGCGGGAGTATTAGGCGGGGAGCTGTTTTTT.